This T cell receptor (beta chain) emerged from a study of blood T cell repertoires in COVID-19. Study as a whole: COVID-19 samples from acute and convalescent phases originated in the United States, Italy and Spain.

Allocation to cohorts depended on clinical history reported by the participants. Two negative PCRs, clearance, or symptom resolution were required of recovered Cohort 3 donors. Measured with immunoSEQ multiplex PCR; TCRdb has only the in-frame clones, and not every one. Altogether around 200,000 clones are present, about 91% being singletons, with the ten largest covering around 0.77%. From germline, CDR1 is MNHEY and CDR2 SVGEGT. The CDR3 contains 16 residues. The ends lost 5 bases at V and 4 bases at J; junction bases unmatched: 6. Sequencing used PBMCs or T cells enriched from blood (not recorded which). This chain connects TRBV6-2 or TRBV6-3 to TRBJ2-2; 11 nucleotides line up with TRBD1. The sequence was obtained from a woman in her late teens or twenties who had recovered from COVID-19. CDR3 coding DNA: TGTGCCAGCAGTGTTTCCGGACAGGGGGCCACCGGGGAGCTGTTTTTT. As protein: CASSVSGQGATGELFF.